This TCR beta chain was sequenced in a study of T-cell memory formation after mild COVID-19. Germline CDR1 is SNHLY and CDR2 is FYNNEI. Trimming cost V 6 bases and J 0 bases, with 7 bases left between them. There are 13 residues in the CDR3. TCRdb independently ran MiXCR on the 5' RACE reads; one entry per CDR3 protein. The sample shows about 130,000 distinct CDR3 sequences, more than 15% of them seen only once. J is TRBJ2-3 and V is TRBV2; weak D call: TRBD2 (6 bases). The sequencing input was PBMCs or a T cell subset sorted from them (not recorded which). The receptor was derived from an adult woman who had mild COVID-19 (a few samples of this study predate the infection). Cell type and time point are not known. CDR3 protein: CASSGSSTDTQYF. CDR3 sequence (DNA): TGTGCCAGCAGCGGGAGTAGCACAGATACGCAGTATTTT.